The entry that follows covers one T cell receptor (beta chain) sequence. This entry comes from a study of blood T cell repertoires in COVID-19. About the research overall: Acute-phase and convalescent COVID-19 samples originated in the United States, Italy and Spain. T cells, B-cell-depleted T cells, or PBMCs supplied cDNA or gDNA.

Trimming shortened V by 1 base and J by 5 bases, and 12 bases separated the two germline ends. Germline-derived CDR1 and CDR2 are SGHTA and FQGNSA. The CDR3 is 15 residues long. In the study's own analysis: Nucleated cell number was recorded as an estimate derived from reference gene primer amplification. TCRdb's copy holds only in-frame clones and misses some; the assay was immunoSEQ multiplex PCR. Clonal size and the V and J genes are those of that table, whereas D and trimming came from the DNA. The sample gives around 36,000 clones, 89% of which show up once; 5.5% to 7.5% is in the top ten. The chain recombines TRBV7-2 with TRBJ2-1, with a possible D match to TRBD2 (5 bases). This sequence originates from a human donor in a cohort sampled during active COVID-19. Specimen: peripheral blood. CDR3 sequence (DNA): TGTGCCAGCAGCTTAGGACGGAGGTTAAACAATGAGCAGTTCTTC. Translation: CASSLGRRLNNEQFF.